The 21 T cell receptor beta chains listed next were all sequenced from one sample in a study of control samples from healthy donors and cancer patients. Data came from immunoSEQ multiplex PCR; TCRdb stores just in-frame clones and leaves some out. In the table there are tens of thousands of clones, roughly 90% of which are singletons. The sequenced material came from PBMCs. These receptors all stem from a woman aged 55-69 years with head and neck cancer.

The gene calls are TRBV4-2 and TRBJ2-2; 10 positions agree with TRBD1. The CDR3 sequence is 17 residues long. Germline V gene sequence: CDR1 LGHNA, CDR2 YNFKEQ. Trimming at V came to 4 bases and at J to 6 bases, leaving 11 bases not matched to a gene. The CDR3 loop is CASSPRGQGDSPGELFF. CDR3 nucleotide sequence: TGTGCCAGCAGCCCAAGAGGACAGGGGGATTCGCCCGGGGAGCTGTTTTTT.

The chain carries TRBV6-2 or TRBV6-3 and TRBJ1-4; D might be TRBD1 (6 bases). Germline CDR1 and CDR2: MNHEY and SVGEGT. Trimming stripped 6 bases from V and 3 bases from J, with 17 bases between. The CDR3 contains 16 residues. Here the CDR3 reads CASSDGGAGANEKLFF. The CDR3 DNA reads TGTGCCAGCAGCGACGGGGGGGCCGGAGCTAATGAAAAACTGTTTTTT.

The genes are TRBV4-1 and TRBJ2-5; no reliable D call. V lost 0 bases and J 5 bases, leaving 10 bases between the germline ends. This CDR3 has 14 amino acids. In germline, CDR1 is MGHRA, CDR2 YSYEKL. CDR3 DNA sequence: TGCGCCAGCAGCCAAGACTACCAGTGGGAGACCCAGTACTTC. Its translation is CASSQDYQWETQYF.

This clone was recorded a few times. This chain links TRBV3-1 (or the pseudogene TRBV3-2) with TRBJ2-7, with 7 nucleotides matching TRBD2. The CDR3 length is 15 residues. Germline CDR1 LGHDT, CDR2 YNNKEL (reference sequence). V trimming: 6 bases; J trimming: 0 bases; junction bases outside the gene matches: 8. The CDR3 sequence: CASSNGLDDSYEQYF. The CDR3 DNA reads as TGTGCCAGCAGTAACGGACTAGACGACTCCTACGAGCAGTACTTC.

This clone appeared once. The rearrangement links TRBV5-4 to TRBJ2-1; no clear D gene. V lost 3 bases, J lost 13 bases, and 26 bases lay in between. Per the germline V gene, CDR1 is SGHNT and CDR2 is YYREEE (reference sequence). The CDR3 has 16 residues. The CDR3 DNA reads TGTGCCAGCAGCTCACCTAAGCCGACTGGGCTCCAGCGTCAGTTCTTC. It encodes CASSSPKPTGLQRQFF.

The V gene is TRBV7-9, the J gene TRBJ2-1; possibly TRBD2 for D (5 bases). Trimming pared 2 bases from V and 4 bases from J, leaving 15 bases between. The CDR3 runs to 16 residues. Germline V gene sequence: CDR1 SEHNR, CDR2 FQNEAQ (reference sequence). CDR3 sequence (DNA): TGTGCCAGCAGCTTATCCACTAGAGAACGATACAATGAGCAGTTCTTC. Translated: CASSLSTRERYNEQFF.

CDR3 sequence: CASSPRDRGPPNSGNTIYF. The CDR3 DNA reads as TGTGCCAGCTCACCACGTGACAGGGGGCCTCCGAACTCTGGAAACACCATATATTTT. The chain combines TRBV18 with TRBJ1-3; 10 bases fit TRBD1. Germline CDR1 and CDR2: KGHSH and LQKENI. Losses at the gene ends were 1 base for V and 0 bases for J; bases not matched to a gene: 9. The CDR3 consists of 19 residues.

Only one count was recorded for this clone. This chain connects TRBV5-1 to TRBJ2-3, with 7 bases identical to TRBD2. V shed 4 bases and J 4 bases; nucleotides not matched to a gene: 6. This CDR3 comprises 14 residues. Germline V gene sequence: CDR1 SGHRS, CDR2 YFSETQ. The CDR3 DNA is TGCGCCAGCAGCACCCCCCGGGAGGCAGATACGCAGTATTTT. This encodes CASSTPREADTQYF.

The chain combines TRBV7-3 with TRBJ2-1; a weak D match, TRBD2 (5 bases). This CDR3 spans 16 amino acids. V was cut by 1 base and J by 2 bases, with 12 bases left in between. The germline gives CDR1 SGHTA, CDR2 FQGTGA. CDR3 DNA: TGTGCCAGCAGCTTAATAAGTAGCGAGACCTACAATGAGCAGTTCTTC. Translation: CASSLISSETYNEQFF.

This chain joins TRBV12-3 or TRBV12-4 and TRBJ1-1, with a weak D call TRBD1 (6 bases). V lost 4 bases, J lost 3 bases, and 6 bases lay in between. CDR3 size: 12 residues. The chain's CDR3 is CASSSGDTEAFF. CDR3 DNA: TGTGCCAGCAGTTCAGGGGACACTGAAGCTTTCTTT.

The count of this clone is one. The chain uses TRBV7-9 and TRBJ2-1; the match to TRBD1 covers 7 bases. Looked up from germline, CDR1 is SEHNR and CDR2 is FQNEAQ (reference sequence). The V and J ends lost 5 bases and 11 bases, in that order; junction bases with no gene match: 9. The CDR3 contains 13 residues. The CDR3 loop reads CASSRTGWWQQFF. CDR3 DNA: TGTGCCAGCAGCAGGACAGGCTGGTGGCAGCAGTTCTTC.

This chain connects TRBV3-1 (or the pseudogene TRBV3-2) to TRBJ2-2, with TRBD1 as a possible D gene (6 bases). CDR3 length: 17 amino acids. Germline CDR1 is LGHDT and CDR2 is YNNKEL (reference sequence). V dropped 3 bases and J dropped 5 bases, with 19 bases sitting between them. The CDR3: CASSHLSRGVGTGELFF. CDR3 nucleotides: TGTGCCAGCAGCCATCTATCCAGGGGTGTGGGAACCGGGGAGCTGTTTTTT.

The V call is TRBV28, the J call TRBJ1-3, with D perhaps TRBD1 (5 bases). Germline loops: CDR1 MDHEN, CDR2 SYDVKM. The CDR3 contains 14 residues. The ends were cut back, 5 bases at V and 0 bases at J, with 8 bases in the middle. For the CDR3, the DNA is TGTGCCAGCAGTGCAGGGTACTCTGGAAACACCATATATTTT. Translation gives CASSAGYSGNTIYF.

V gene TRBV6-2 or TRBV6-3 combines with J gene TRBJ2-2; D call uncertain. This CDR3 is 11 amino acids long. Germline V gene sequence: CDR1 MNHEY, CDR2 SVGEGT. The V gene lost 2 bases and the J gene lost 6 bases, with 1 base spanning the gap. The CDR3 bases are TGTGCCAGCAGTTACGCCGGGGAGCTGTTTTTT. It specifies CASSYAGELFF.

The CDR3: CASSLGPDYEQYF. CDR3 nucleotide sequence: TGTGCCAGCAGCTTAGGACCGGACTACGAGCAGTACTTC. The chain couples TRBV11-2 to TRBJ2-7; no clear D gene. Trimming shortened V by 1 base and J by 3 bases, and 7 bases separated the two germline ends. This CDR3 has 13 residues. From germline, CDR1 is SGHAT and CDR2 FQNNGV.

V gene TRBV2 combines with J gene TRBJ2-1, with a possible D match to TRBD1 (6 bases). CDR1 and CDR2 (germline): SNHLY, FYNNEI. This CDR3 has 17 residues. V was clipped by 6 bases and J by 0 bases, with 18 bases between them. The CDR3 protein is CASSARRQASSYNEQFF. CDR3 sequence (DNA): TGTGCCAGCAGCGCCCGGAGACAGGCGAGCTCCTACAATGAGCAGTTCTTC.

This clone was seen more than once but under ten times. The chain couples TRBV6-2 or TRBV6-3 to TRBJ2-6; D remains unclear. The V end was cut by 5 bases, the J end by 3 bases, with 17 bases between. The CDR3 loop spans 17 amino acids. Looked up from germline, CDR1 is MNHEY and CDR2 is SVGEGT. Here the CDR3 DNA reads TGTGCCAGCAGTCGTTCTGGCAGCTCGGATGGGGCCAACGTCCTGACTTTC. Encoded protein: CASSRSGSSDGANVLTF.

The J gene is TRBJ2-7, the V gene TRBV7-2; 10 nucleotides line up with TRBD1. V lost 5 bases, J lost 4 bases, and 5 bases stayed unmatched. Germline V CDR1 and CDR2: SGHTA, FQGNSA. This CDR3 region has 14 residues. CDR3 protein: CASSPWDRGYEQYF. The CDR3 DNA reads as TGTGCCAGCAGCCCCTGGGACAGGGGTTACGAGCAGTACTTC.

This chain links TRBV5-4 with TRBJ2-7; D remains ambiguous. Germline lookup yields CDR1 SGHNT and CDR2 YYREEE (reference sequence). Trimming took 4 bases from V and 6 from J, leaving 11 bases between them. The CDR3 spans 12 residues. For the CDR3, the DNA is TGTGCCAGCAGCCTAAGGTTGGGCGAGCAGTACTTC. It is translated as CASSLRLGEQYF.

J is TRBJ2-1 and V is TRBV5-1, with 12 bases aligning to TRBD2. Germline CDR1 is SGHRS and CDR2 is YFSETQ. The CDR3 is made up of 16 amino acids. V dropped 4 bases and J dropped 5; count of bases not matched to a gene: 7. CDR3 in amino acids: CASSVTSGGSHNEQFF. The CDR3 nucleotides are TGCGCCAGCAGCGTGACTAGCGGGGGTTCCCACAATGAGCAGTTCTTC.

This chain joins TRBV7-3 and TRBJ2-3; TRBD2 matches at 8 bases. This CDR3 has 15 residues. V lost 6 bases, J lost 6 bases, and 11 bases stayed unmatched. Germline lookup yields CDR1 SGHTA and CDR2 FQGTGA. The CDR3 region has the DNA TGTGCCAGCAGTTCTAACAGCGGGAGTCGGGATACGCAGTATTTT. Protein product: CASSSNSGSRDTQYF.